A single sample is the source of the 28 T cell receptor beta chains below, sequenced in a study of T cell responses to AZD1222 COVID-19 vaccine. Sequenced by immunoSEQ multiplex PCR; TCRdb stores in-frame clones only, minus some. This sample has around 84,000 clones; 88% occur once, and the top ten carry 5.8%. The specimen comprised peripheral blood, sampled on day 0 of AZD1222 vaccination. These receptors were obtained from an adult in good health.

The chain couples TRBV9 to TRBJ2-1; TRBD2 might be the D (5 bases). The CDR3 is made up of 14 amino acids. The germline V gene encodes CDR1 SGDLS and CDR2 YYNGEE. V was cut by 0 bases and J by 8 bases, with 12 bases left in between. The CDR3 loop is CASSVDGGSDEQFF. CDR3 sequence (DNA): TGTGCCAGCAGCGTAGATGGAGGATCCGATGAGCAGTTCTTC.

The rearrangement uses TRBV5-1 and TRBJ1-6; 8 nucleotides agree with TRBD1. The germline V gene encodes CDR1 SGHRS and CDR2 YFSETQ. V shed 4 bases and J 5 bases; nucleotides not matched to a gene: 5. This CDR3 has 15 amino acids. The CDR3 sequence is CASSPVTGDNSPLHF. The CDR3 nucleotides are TGCGCCAGCAGCCCGGTGACAGGGGATAATTCACCCCTCCACTTT.

The chain links TRBV29-1 to TRBJ1-6, with 7 nucleotides matching TRBD1. V lost 3 bases and J lost 7; bases outside the gene matches: 6. This CDR3 is built from 14 residues. Per germline, CDR1 SQVTM and CDR2 ANQGSEA. The CDR3, as DNA: TGCAGCGTTGACGTCGCAGGGGGAAATTCACCCCTCCACTTT. It yields the protein CSVDVAGGNSPLHF.

The chain recombines TRBV15 with TRBJ1-2, with 9 bases fitting TRBD1. The germline V gene encodes CDR1 LNHNV and CDR2 YYDKDF (reference sequence). V shed 8 bases and J 7 bases; nucleotides not matched to a gene: 8. The CDR3 runs 13 residues. The CDR3 DNA is TGTGCCACCCGGGACAGGGTGAAGTCTGGCTACACCTTC. Protein sequence: CATRDRVKSGYTF.

This sequence joins TRBV28 and TRBJ2-1; a weak D match, TRBD1 (7 bases). V lost 7 bases and J lost 0, with 13 bases in between. The CDR3 consists of 15 residues. Germline-derived CDR1 and CDR2 are MDHEN and SYDVKM. The CDR3 here is CASTDQGGSYNEQFF. CDR3 DNA sequence: TGTGCCAGCACCGACCAGGGGGGCTCCTACAATGAGCAGTTCTTC.

This chain joins TRBV28 and TRBJ2-7, with 9 bases lining up with TRBD1. The CDR3 has 14 amino acids. The V and J ends lost 4 bases and 4 bases, in that order; junction bases with no gene match: 5. The germline CDR1 and CDR2 sequences are MDHEN and SYDVKM. CDR3 in amino acids: CASSSWTGDYEQYF. The CDR3 DNA follows: TGTGCCAGCAGTTCTTGGACAGGGGATTACGAGCAGTACTTC.

The genes are TRBV2 and TRBJ1-6, with TRBD1 identical over 9 bases. Germline V lookup: CDR1 SNHLY, CDR2 FYNNEI. The CDR3 totals 14 residues. Unmatched junction bases numbered 1, after V lost 3 bases and J lost 7 bases. In DNA form, the CDR3 reads TGTGCCAGCAGTGATGGGACAGGGAATTCACCCCTCCACTTT. It translates to CASSDGTGNSPLHF.

The V call is TRBV19, the J call TRBJ1-2; 9 bases map to TRBD1. The CDR3 is 14 amino acids. The germline gives CDR1 LNHDA, CDR2 SQIVND (reference sequence). J gave up 8 bases and V 4 bases, and 8 bases lay outside the gene matches. DNA for the CDR3: TGTGCCAGTAGTACCACTAAACAGGGGGCCGGCTACACCTTC. This sequence encodes CASSTTKQGAGYTF.

The chain couples TRBV7-3 to TRBJ1-6; D is uncertain. V lost 2 bases to trimming and J lost 7 bases, with 9 bases between them. Germline CDR1 reads SGHTA; CDR2 reads FQGTGA. The CDR3 totals 14 residues. CDR3 amino acids: CASSLGVGNSPLHF. For the CDR3, the DNA is TGTGCCAGCAGCTTAGGGGTCGGGAATTCACCCCTCCACTTT.

The J gene is TRBJ1-1, the V gene TRBV11-2; D gene unclear. This CDR3 has 14 amino acids. CDR1 is SGHAT, CDR2 FQNNGV, per germline. V was clipped by 1 base and J by 6 bases, with 12 bases between them. CDR3 sequence reads: CASSLGAWPPEAFF. The CDR3 bases are TGTGCCAGCAGCTTAGGGGCTTGGCCCCCTGAAGCTTTCTTT.

The chain links TRBV29-1 to TRBJ1-3; TRBD1 agrees at 7 bases. There are 14 residues in the CDR3. Losses at the gene ends were 1 base for V and 2 bases for J; bases not matched to a gene: 2. Germline CDR1 SQVTM, CDR2 ANQGSEA. DNA for the CDR3: TGCAGCGTTGAAGGGCAGGGGGCTGGAAACACCATATATTTT. Amino acids: CSVEGQGAGNTIYF. The whole variable domain, remainder taken from reference TRBV29-1 and TRBJ1-3, is SAVISQKPSRDICQRGTSLTIQCQVDSQVTMMFWYRQQPGQSLTLIATANQGSEATYESGFVIDKFPISRPNLTFSTLTVSNMSPEDSSIYLCSVEGQGAGNTIYFGEGSWLTVV.

The genes are TRBV15 and TRBJ2-2; possibly TRBD1 for D (6 bases). Trimming pared 5 bases from V and 7 bases from J, leaving 14 bases between. Germline CDR1 is LNHNV and CDR2 is YYDKDF (reference sequence). CDR3 length: 14 residues. CDR3 sequence reads: CATSGTRTFGELFF. CDR3 bases: TGTGCCACCAGCGGGACAAGGACCTTCGGGGAGCTGTTTTTT. The complete variable domain, with remaining parts taken from reference TRBV15 and TRBJ2-2, reads DAMVIQNPRYQVTQFGKPVTLSCSQTLNHNVMYWYQQKSSQAPKLLFHYYDKDFNNEADTPDNFQSRRPNTSFCFLDIRSPGLGDTAMYLCATSGTRTFGELFFGEGSRLTVL.

The chain uses TRBV9 and TRBJ2-3; D might be TRBD2 (5 bases). The CDR3 spans 16 residues. Between the trimmed V and J ends, which lost 4 bases and 0 bases, there was a span of 15 bases. Germline V gene lookup returns CDR1 SGDLS and CDR2 YYNGEE. This CDR3 reads CASSPEGSQSTDTQYF. CDR3 DNA sequence: TGTGCCAGCAGCCCAGAGGGCAGCCAAAGCACAGATACGCAGTATTTT.

The chain links TRBV9 to TRBJ2-5; D is perhaps TRBD1 (7 bases). CDR1 SGDLS and CDR2 YYNGEE come from the germline V gene. Trimming pared 4 bases from V and 2 bases from J, leaving 15 bases between. This CDR3 is built from 15 residues. The CDR3: CASSPHQGGQETQYF. The CDR3 nucleotides read TGTGCCAGCAGCCCCCACCAGGGGGGACAAGAGACCCAGTACTTC.

This sequence joins TRBV4-1 and TRBJ2-3, with D uncertain. With 0 bases removed from V and 6 bases from J, the gap between germline ends came to 13 bases. The CDR3 consists of 15 residues. Per the germline V gene, CDR1 is MGHRA and CDR2 is YSYEKL. For the CDR3, the DNA is TGCGCCAGCAGCCAAGAAAACAGCCCCGAGGATACGCAGTATTTT. Translation gives CASSQENSPEDTQYF.

A single count supports this clone. V gene TRBV5-1 combines with J gene TRBJ1-6; D unresolved. Germline V gene data show CDR1 as SGHRS and CDR2 as YFSETQ. V lost 0 bases, J lost 11 bases, and 9 bases lay in between. This CDR3 is built from 13 residues. CDR3 amino acids: CASSLAGLTPLHF. The CDR3 region has the DNA TGCGCCAGCAGCTTGGCAGGCCTAACACCCCTCCACTTT.

The V and J genes are TRBV3-1 (or the pseudogene TRBV3-2) and TRBJ2-6; D possibly corresponds to TRBD1 (6 bases). Trimming took off 4 bases at V and 0 bases at J, with 16 bases between the two ends. The CDR3 consists of 18 residues. Looked up from germline, CDR1 is LGHDT and CDR2 is YNNKEL (reference sequence). CDR3 sequence reads: CASSPATGLRSGANVLTF. Here the CDR3 DNA reads TGTGCCAGCAGCCCCGCTACAGGGTTACGCTCTGGGGCCAACGTCCTGACTTTC.

J is TRBJ2-5 and V is TRBV5-6, with D maybe TRBD1 (6 bases). CDR3 length: 15 amino acids. With 0 bases removed from V and 5 bases from J, the gap between germline ends came to 14 bases. Germline loops: CDR1 SGHDT, CDR2 YYEEEE. The CDR3 protein is CASSLAGVLGETQYF. The CDR3 DNA sequence: TGTGCCAGCAGCTTGGCAGGGGTTTTGGGGGAGACCCAGTACTTC. Full variable domain (remainder filled in from reference TRBV5-6 and TRBJ2-5): DAGVTQSPTHLIKTRGQQVTLRCSPKSGHDTVSWYQQALGQGPQFIFQYYEEEERQRGNFPDRFSGHQFPNYSSELNVNALLLGDSALYLCASSLAGVLGETQYFGPGTRLLVL.

The chain employs TRBV9 and TRBJ2-5, with D unresolved. The germline CDR1 and CDR2 sequences are SGDLS and YYNGEE. V lost 0 bases to trimming and J lost 5 bases, with 8 bases between them. CDR3 length: 13 residues. The CDR3 here is CASSVAVRETQYF. CDR3 coding DNA: TGTGCCAGCAGCGTAGCGGTCCGGGAGACCCAGTACTTC. The variable domain in full, with the rest retrieved from reference TRBV9 and TRBJ2-5, is DSGVTQTPKHLITATGQRVTLRCSPRSGDLSVYWYQQSLDQGLQFLIQYYNGEERAKGNILERFSAQQFPDLHSELNLSSLELGDSALYFCASSVAVRETQYFGPGTRLLVL.

This sequence joins TRBV6-1 and TRBJ2-7; D is possibly TRBD2 (6 bases). Looked up from germline, CDR1 is MNHNS and CDR2 is SASEGT. Between the trimmed V and J ends, which lost 1 base and 3 bases, there was a span of 10 bases. This CDR3 region has 14 residues. The CDR3 bases are TGTGCCAGCAGTGAAGGAGGGAGGCTCTACGAGCAGTACTTC. It specifies CASSEGGRLYEQYF.

The J gene is TRBJ1-5, the V gene TRBV28, with a weak D call TRBD1 (6 bases). Germline V gene data show CDR1 as MDHEN and CDR2 as SYDVKM. The CDR3 has 15 residues. V was clipped by 3 bases and J by 3 bases, with 12 bases between them. The CDR3 sequence is CASSLRGHNNQPQHF. DNA for the CDR3: TGTGCCAGCAGTTTGCGGGGACACAACAATCAGCCCCAGCATTTT.

The chain recombines TRBV5-1 with TRBJ2-1; 11 nucleotides match TRBD2. The V gene's germline CDR1 is SGHRS and CDR2 YFSETQ. The CDR3 length is 16 residues. Unmatched junction bases numbered 6, after V lost 5 bases and J lost 2 bases. CDR3 nucleotides: TGCGCCAGCAGTTCTACTAGCGGGAGCCCCTACAATGAGCAGTTCTTC. This translates into CASSSTSGSPYNEQFF.

CDR3 sequence reads: CASSSREGALDSPLHF. The CDR3 DNA follows: TGTGCCAGCAGTTCCCGCGAGGGGGCGCTGGATTCACCCCTCCACTTT. J is TRBJ1-6 and V is TRBV28; TRBD1 matches at 7 bases. V gave up 4 bases and J gave up 8 bases; unmatched junction bases: 11. The CDR3 sequence is 16 residues long. In germline, CDR1 is MDHEN, CDR2 SYDVKM. Together with reference TRBV28 and TRBJ1-6, the CDR3 gives the full variable domain: DVKVTQSSRYLVKRTGEKVFLECVQDMDHENMFWYRQDPGLGLRLIYFSYDVKMKEKGDIPEGYSVSREKKERFSLILESASTNQTSMYLCASSSREGALDSPLHFGNGTRLTVT.

The chain recombines TRBV7-2 with TRBJ2-7; TRBD1 matches 7 bases. V was clipped by 5 bases and J by 3 bases; unmatched bases: 4. Germline V gene lookup returns CDR1 SGHTA and CDR2 FQGNSA. This CDR3 is 13 amino acids long. This CDR3 reads CASSNRQGYEQYF. The CDR3 DNA sequence: TGTGCCAGCAGCAATCGACAGGGCTACGAGCAGTACTTC.

The chain combines TRBV2 with TRBJ2-1; D is perhaps TRBD2 (5 bases). Germline CDR1 is SNHLY and CDR2 is FYNNEI. The length of the CDR3 is 13 residues. The V and J ends lost 3 bases and 9 bases respectively, with 12 bases between them. CDR3 sequence: CASSDDGVGEQFF. The CDR3 coding sequence is TGTGCCAGCAGTGACGACGGGGTCGGTGAGCAGTTCTTC.

This rearrangement joins TRBV2 to TRBJ2-1; D gene unclear. Trimming took off 3 bases at V and 10 bases at J, with 19 bases between the two ends. Germline assignment: CDR1 SNHLY and CDR2 FYNNEI. CDR3 length equals 15 residues. This CDR3 reads CASSESGWLVGEQFF. CDR3 DNA: TGTGCCAGCAGTGAGTCTGGTTGGTTGGTTGGCGAGCAGTTCTTC.

The V and J genes are TRBV9 and TRBJ2-7, with TRBD1 as a possible D gene (7 bases). The CDR3 has 15 amino acids. The germline V gene has CDR1 SGDLS and CDR2 YYNGEE. Trimming cost V 0 bases and J 7 bases, with 17 bases left between them. Here the CDR3 reads CASSVVAEGAGEQYF. The CDR3 nucleotides are TGTGCCAGCAGCGTAGTTGCGGAGGGGGCAGGAGAGCAGTACTTC.

The chain combines TRBV19 with TRBJ2-1; weak D call: TRBD2 (6 bases). CDR3 size: 15 residues. Trimming removed 5 bases at V and 7 bases at J, with 18 bases between. The germline V gene has CDR1 LNHDA and CDR2 SQIVND (reference sequence). CDR3 DNA: TGTGCCAGTAGTGTACTAGCAATGGATAAGAATGAGCAGTTCTTC. It translates to CASSVLAMDKNEQFF.